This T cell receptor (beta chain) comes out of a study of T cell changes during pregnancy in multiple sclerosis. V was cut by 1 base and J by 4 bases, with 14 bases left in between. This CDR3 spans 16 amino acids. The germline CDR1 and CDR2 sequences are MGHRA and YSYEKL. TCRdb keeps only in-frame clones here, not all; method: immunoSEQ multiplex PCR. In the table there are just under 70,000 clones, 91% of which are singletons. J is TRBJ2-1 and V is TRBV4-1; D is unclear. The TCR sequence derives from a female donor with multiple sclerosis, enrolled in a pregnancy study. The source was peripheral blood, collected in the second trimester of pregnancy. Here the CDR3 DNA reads TGCGCCAGCAGCCAAGTCTTTCCAGGTGTATACAATGAGCAGTTCTTC. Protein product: CASSQVFPGVYNEQFF.